A single sample is the source of the 17 T cell receptor beta chains below, sequenced in a study of control samples from healthy donors and cancer patients. Sequencing was performed with immunoSEQ multiplex PCR; in TCRdb, only in-frame clones are kept and a portion is missing. The sample holds 150,000 to 180,000 clones, over 85% seen once. Sequenced input: blood. These receptors were taken from a man aged 35-49 years in good health.

The chain links TRBV4-3 to TRBJ2-7; D gene ambiguous. The CDR3 contains 15 residues. Trimming removed 0 bases from V and 7 bases from J, with 16 bases in between. Per the germline V gene, CDR1 is LGHNA and CDR2 is YSLEER. This CDR3 reads CASSQDPATLREQYF. The CDR3 DNA follows: TGCGCCAGCAGCCAAGATCCAGCCACTCTGAGGGAGCAGTACTTC.

The chain joins TRBV5-1 to TRBJ1-2; TRBD1 matches at 9 bases. J lost 4 bases, V lost 5 bases, and 6 bases had no gene match. Germline CDR1 reads SGHRS; CDR2 reads YFSETQ. This CDR3 has 14 residues. CDR3 sequence reads: CASRPGQGFYGYTF. In DNA form, the CDR3 reads TGCGCCAGCAGACCGGGACAGGGCTTCTATGGCTACACCTTC.

The rearrangement links TRBV7-6 to TRBJ2-7; 11 nucleotides align to TRBD1. The length of the CDR3 is 13 residues. With 5 bases clipped from V and 4 bases from J, the junction kept 1 base outside the gene matches. The germline CDR1 and CDR2 sequences are SGHVS and FNYEAQ. The CDR3 sequence is CASSRDRGYEQYF. The CDR3 coding sequence is TGTGCCAGCAGCCGGGACAGGGGGTACGAGCAGTACTTC.

The chain has TRBV5-1 and TRBJ2-2; TRBD1 is a possible D gene (6 bases). Germline V gene sequence: CDR1 SGHRS, CDR2 YFSETQ. This CDR3 comprises 14 residues. V lost 4 bases to trimming and J lost 2 bases, with 9 bases between them. The CDR3 reads CASSPGDNTGELFF. The CDR3 DNA reads TGCGCCAGCAGCCCAGGGGATAACACCGGGGAGCTGTTTTTT. Drawing the rest from reference TRBV5-1 and TRBJ2-2, the complete variable domain is KAGVTQTPRYLIKTRGQQVTLSCSPISGHRSVSWYQQTPGQGLQFLFEYFSETQRNKGNFPGRFSGRQFSNSRSEMNVSTLELGDSALYLCASSPGDNTGELFFGEGSRLTVL.

The CDR3 DNA follows: TGTGCCAGCAGTCTAGGGGCAGAAGGCTACACCTTC. Protein product: CASSLGAEGYTF. J is TRBJ1-2 and V is TRBV25-1; tentative D call: TRBD1 (5 bases). V was pared by 5 bases and J by 8 bases, with 12 bases between. The germline gives CDR1 MGHDK, CDR2 SYGVNS. The CDR3 is made up of 12 amino acids.

CDR3 amino acids: CASSSTLLGQPYGYTF. The CDR3 bases are TGTGCCAGCAGCTCTACCCTCCTGGGACAGCCCTATGGCTACACCTTC. This chain links TRBV7-6 with TRBJ1-2; TRBD1 matches at 7 bases. This CDR3 spans 16 amino acids. Germline V lookup: CDR1 SGHVS, CDR2 FNYEAQ. Germline trimming cut 4 bases from V and 4 bases from J; bases unmatched to any gene: 12. Looking up the rest from reference TRBV7-6 and TRBJ1-2 gives the full variable domain: GAGVSQSPRYKVTKRGQDVALRCDPISGHVSLYWYRQALGQGPEFLTYFNYEAQQDKSGLPNDRFSAERPEGSISTLTIQRTEQRDSAMYRCASSSTLLGQPYGYTFGSGTRLTVV.

The DNA for the CDR3 is TGTGCCAGTACGGAGGGAGCGAGGAGGAGAACAGATACGCAGTATTTT. This gives the protein CASTEGARRRTDTQYF. The V call is TRBV19, the J call TRBJ2-3; maybe TRBD2 (6 bases). This CDR3 is built from 16 residues. Trimming shortened V by 7 bases and J by 3 bases, and 20 bases separated the two germline ends. Germline CDR1 LNHDA, CDR2 SQIVND (reference sequence).

V is TRBV24-1 and J is TRBJ2-3; D call uncertain. This CDR3 is 14 amino acids long. CDR1 KGHDR and CDR2 SFDVKD come from the germline V gene. V gave up 1 base and J gave up 2 bases, with 6 bases separating them. The CDR3 sequence is CATSDFDNTDTQYF. In nucleotides, the CDR3 is TGTGCCACCAGTGATTTTGACAACACAGATACGCAGTATTTT.

The chain couples TRBV2 to TRBJ1-2, with D possibly being TRBD1 (6 bases). This CDR3 region has 14 residues. V lost 2 bases to trimming and J lost 8 bases, with 15 bases between them. In germline, CDR1 is SNHLY, CDR2 FYNNEI. The CDR3 is CASSESRQVGGYTF. The CDR3 region has the DNA TGTGCCAGCAGTGAATCTAGACAGGTCGGGGGCTACACCTTC. The entire variable domain, with the rest obtained from reference TRBV2 and TRBJ1-2, is as follows: EPEVTQTPSHQVTQMGQEVILRCVPISNHLYFYWYRQILGQKVEFLVSFYNNEISEKSEIFDDQFSVERPDGSNFTLKIRSTKLEDSAMYFCASSESRQVGGYTFGSGTRLTVV.

The chain joins TRBV7-9 to TRBJ2-7, with D maybe TRBD2 (5 bases). V was cut by 5 bases and J by 0 bases, with 14 bases left in between. This CDR3 contains 15 residues. Germline CDR1 is SEHNR and CDR2 is FQNEAQ (reference sequence). For the CDR3, the DNA is TGTGCCAGCAGCCCGGGAATATTGCGCTCCTACGAGCAGTACTTC. This sequence encodes CASSPGILRSYEQYF.

The chain recombines TRBV9 with TRBJ1-1; no firm D call. The CDR3 is made up of 15 amino acids. Germline assignment: CDR1 SGDLS and CDR2 YYNGEE. V was cut by 0 bases and J by 1 base, with 10 bases left in between. For the CDR3, the DNA is TGTGCCAGCAGCGTAGGTCCGGGAAAGAACACTGAAGCTTTCTTT. This encodes CASSVGPGKNTEAFF.

V and J are TRBV19 and TRBJ1-5, with 9 positions matching TRBD1. The CDR3 is 17 residues long. Germline assignment: CDR1 LNHDA and CDR2 SQIVND (reference sequence). V lost 7 bases to trimming and J lost 6 bases; unmatched junction nucleotides: 16. The CDR3 spells CASKVISGQGGRQPQHF. The CDR3 region has the DNA TGTGCCAGTAAAGTAATTTCGGGACAGGGTGGTCGTCAGCCCCAGCATTTT.

This clone was observed a few times. The chain joins TRBV28 to TRBJ2-7; no reliable D call. CDR3 size: 15 residues. From germline, CDR1 is MDHEN and CDR2 SYDVKM. Trimming pared 2 bases from V and 3 bases from J, leaving 14 bases between. CDR3 in amino acids: CASSLKGPLIYEQYF. The CDR3 DNA is TGTGCCAGCAGTTTAAAAGGGCCACTAATCTACGAGCAGTACTTC.

In DNA, the CDR3 is TGCGCCAGCAGCCAATTGCAGGGGGCCTACGAGCAGTACTTC. Its protein product is CASSQLQGAYEQYF. The chain employs TRBV4-1 and TRBJ2-7, with TRBD1 matching 7 bases. The CDR3 has 14 residues. With 2 bases clipped from V and 2 bases from J, the junction kept 3 bases outside the gene matches. Germline CDR1 MGHRA, CDR2 YSYEKL.

The J gene is TRBJ2-2, the V gene TRBV6-2 or TRBV6-3; no reliable D call. Per the germline V gene, CDR1 is MNHEY and CDR2 is SVGEGT. V lost 2 bases and J lost 6, with 7 bases in between. CDR3 length equals 13 residues. The CDR3 sequence is CASSYPRPGELFF. DNA for the CDR3: TGTGCCAGCAGTTACCCTCGGCCCGGGGAGCTGTTTTTT.

The CDR3 here is CASSQVGVAYEQYF. The CDR3 DNA is TGCGCCAGCAGCCAAGTAGGGGTGGCCTACGAGCAGTACTTC. This sequence joins TRBV4-1 and TRBJ2-7; D possibly corresponds to TRBD1 (5 bases). The germline V gene encodes CDR1 MGHRA and CDR2 YSYEKL. This CDR3 has 14 amino acids. Trimming removed 1 base at V and 2 bases at J, with 9 bases between.

The rearrangement joins TRBV27 to TRBJ1-1, with TRBD1 identical over 8 bases. Trimming at V came to 0 bases and at J to 1 base, leaving 7 bases not matched to a gene. Per germline, CDR1 MNHEY and CDR2 SMNVEV (reference sequence). The CDR3 has 17 residues. CDR3 region: CASSLSYSGTGNTEAFF. The CDR3 DNA sequence: TGTGCCAGCAGTTTATCCTACTCCGGGACAGGGAACACTGAAGCTTTCTTT.